The clone carrying this T cell receptor beta chain was observed once. This record belongs to a study of blood T cell repertoires in COVID-19. Turning to the study itself: In each case, the material was cDNA or gDNA derived from T cells, B-cell-depleted T cells, or PBMCs.

Looked up from germline, CDR1 is SGHRS and CDR2 is YFSETQ. The CDR3 spans 16 residues. J lost 4 bases, V lost 4 bases, and 7 bases had no gene match. Here immunoSEQ multiplex PCR was the method, and the copy in TCRdb shows in-frame clones only, minus some. The sample holds about 200,000 clones, around 86% seen once. This TCR was recovered from a man older than 75 with acute or convalescent COVID-19. The specimen was peripheral blood. This chain uses TRBV5-1 with TRBJ2-3; 12 nucleotides align to TRBD2. The CDR3 bases are TGCGCCAGCAGCCTCACCGGGACTAGCGGGCCAGATACGCAGTATTTT. This encodes CASSLTGTSGPDTQYF.